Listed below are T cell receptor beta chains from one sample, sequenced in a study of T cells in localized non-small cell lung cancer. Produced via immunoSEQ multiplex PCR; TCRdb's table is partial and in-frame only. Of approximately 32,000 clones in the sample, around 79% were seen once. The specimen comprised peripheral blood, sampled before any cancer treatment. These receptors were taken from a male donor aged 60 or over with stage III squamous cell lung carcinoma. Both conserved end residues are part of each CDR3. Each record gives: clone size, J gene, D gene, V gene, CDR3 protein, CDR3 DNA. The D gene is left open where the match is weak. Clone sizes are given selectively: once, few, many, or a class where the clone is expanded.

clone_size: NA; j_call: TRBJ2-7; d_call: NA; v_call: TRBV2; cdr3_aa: CASTEDRRGHRWSF; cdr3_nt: TGTGCCAGCACCGAGGACCGGCGGGGTCACAGATGGTCCTTC
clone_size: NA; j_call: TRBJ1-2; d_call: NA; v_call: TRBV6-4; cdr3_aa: CASSDEVGRGYTF; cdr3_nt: TGTGCCAGCAGTGACGAGGTGGGAAGGGGCTACACCTTC
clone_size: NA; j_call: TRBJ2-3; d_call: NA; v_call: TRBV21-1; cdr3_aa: CASSTGTSDNTDTQYF; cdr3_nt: TGTGCCAGCAGCACCGGGACTAGCGATAACACAGATACGCAGTATTTT
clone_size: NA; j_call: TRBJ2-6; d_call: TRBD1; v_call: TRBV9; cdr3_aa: CASSVDRGSGANVLTF; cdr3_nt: TGTGCCAGCAGCGTAGACAGGGGCTCTGGGGCCAACGTCCTGACTTTC
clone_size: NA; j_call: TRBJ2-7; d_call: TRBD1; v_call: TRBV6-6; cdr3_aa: CASSRDRGKYEQYF; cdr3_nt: TGTGCCAGCAGTCGCGACAGGGGAAAGTACGAGCAGTACTTC
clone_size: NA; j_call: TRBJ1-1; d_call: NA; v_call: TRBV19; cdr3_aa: CASNDRIPDEAFF; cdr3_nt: TGTGCCAGTAACGACAGGATCCCGGACGAAGCTTTCTTT
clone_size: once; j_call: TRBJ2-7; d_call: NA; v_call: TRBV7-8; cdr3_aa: CASSLALAGSYEQYF; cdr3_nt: TGTGCCAGCAGCTTAGCGCTCGCGGGGAGTTACGAGCAGTACTTC
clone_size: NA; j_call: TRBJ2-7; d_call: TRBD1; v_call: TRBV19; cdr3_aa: CASSRQGVMSYEQYF; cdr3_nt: TGTGCCAGTAGTAGACAGGGGGTAATGTCTTACGAGCAGTACTTC
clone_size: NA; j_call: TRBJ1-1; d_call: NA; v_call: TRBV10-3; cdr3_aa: CAISEPSGLRGRTEAFF; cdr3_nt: TGTGCCATCAGTGAGCCAAGTGGTCTTAGGGGAAGGACTGAAGCTTTCTTT
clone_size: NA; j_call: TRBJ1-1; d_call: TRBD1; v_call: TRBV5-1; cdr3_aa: CASSRGQLNTEAFF; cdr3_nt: TGCGCCAGCAGCAGGGGACAGCTGAACACTGAAGCTTTCTTT
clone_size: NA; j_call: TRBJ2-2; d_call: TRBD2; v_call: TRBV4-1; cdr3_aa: CASSPGLAGTGELFF; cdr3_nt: TGCGCCAGCAGCCCTGGACTAGCCGGTACCGGGGAGCTGTTTTTT
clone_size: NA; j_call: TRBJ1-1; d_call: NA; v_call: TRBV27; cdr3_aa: CASTQPGTGGEAFF; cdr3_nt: TGTGCCAGCACCCAGCCCGGGACCGGGGGTGAAGCTTTCTTT
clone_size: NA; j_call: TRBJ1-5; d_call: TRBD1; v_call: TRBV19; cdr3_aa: CASSTTGGGQPQHF; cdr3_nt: TGTGCCAGTAGTACGACAGGGGGAGGCCAGCCCCAGCATTTT
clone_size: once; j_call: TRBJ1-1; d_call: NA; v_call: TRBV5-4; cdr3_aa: CASSLDGGRTEAFF; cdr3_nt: TGTGCCAGCAGCTTAGACGGTGGGAGAACTGAAGCTTTCTTT
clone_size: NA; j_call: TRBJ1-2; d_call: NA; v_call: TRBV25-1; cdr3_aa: CASSAKQGSGGYTF; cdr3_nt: TGTGCCAGCAGTGCGAAGCAGGGGTCGGGAGGCTACACCTTC
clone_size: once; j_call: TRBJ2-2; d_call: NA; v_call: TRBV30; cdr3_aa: CARRLYTGELFF; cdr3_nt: TGTGCCCGCCGTCTGTACACCGGGGAGCTGTTTTTT
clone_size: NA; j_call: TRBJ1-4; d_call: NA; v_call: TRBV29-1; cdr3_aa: CSVEESPGEKLFF; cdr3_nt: TGCAGCGTTGAAGAGTCACCGGGGGAAAAACTGTTTTTT
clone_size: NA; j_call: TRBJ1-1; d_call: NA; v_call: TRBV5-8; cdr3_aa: CASSRWGEAFF; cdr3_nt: TGTGCCAGCAGCCGATGGGGGGAGGCTTTCTTT
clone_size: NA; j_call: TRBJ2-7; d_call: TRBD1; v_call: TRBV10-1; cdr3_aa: CASSGGQGLYEQYF; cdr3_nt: TGCGCCAGCAGTGGTGGACAGGGCCTTTACGAGCAGTACTTC
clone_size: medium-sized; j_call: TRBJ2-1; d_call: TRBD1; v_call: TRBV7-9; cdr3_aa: CASSLAWTGDEQFF; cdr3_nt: TGTGCCAGCAGCTTAGCTTGGACAGGGGATGAGCAGTTCTTC
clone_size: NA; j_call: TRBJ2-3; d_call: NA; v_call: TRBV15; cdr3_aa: CATSRDRGFTDTQYF; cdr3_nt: TGTGCCACCAGCAGAGATCGGGGTTTCACAGATACGCAGTATTTT
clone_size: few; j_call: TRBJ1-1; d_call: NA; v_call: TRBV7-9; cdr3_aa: CASSPQGGNTEAFF; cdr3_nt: TGTGCCAGCAGCCCACAAGGCGGGAACACTGAAGCTTTCTTT
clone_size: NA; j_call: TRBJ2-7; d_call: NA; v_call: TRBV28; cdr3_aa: CASSSTYEQYF; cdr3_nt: TGTGCCAGCAGTTCCACCTACGAGCAGTACTTC
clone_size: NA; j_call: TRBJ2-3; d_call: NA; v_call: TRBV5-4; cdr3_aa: CASSQKASTDTQYF; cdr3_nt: TGTGCCAGCAGCCAAAAAGCTAGCACAGATACGCAGTATTTT
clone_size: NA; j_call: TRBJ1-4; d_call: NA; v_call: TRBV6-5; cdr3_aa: CASRDSATNEKLFF; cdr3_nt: TGTGCCAGCAGGGACAGTGCAACTAATGAAAAACTGTTTTTT
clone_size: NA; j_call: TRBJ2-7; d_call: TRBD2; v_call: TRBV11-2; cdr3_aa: CASSLERTSPYEQYF; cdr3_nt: TGTGCCAGCAGCTTGGAGCGGACTAGCCCCTACGAGCAGTACTTC